A single TCR beta chain is shown here with its context. Assay used: immunoSEQ multiplex PCR; TCRdb lists only in-frame clones, some missing. The table has around 400,000 clones, approximately 89% seen once; the top ten hold about 2%. This CDR3 has 15 residues. CDR1 KGHDR and CDR2 SFDVKD come from the germline V gene. The V gene lost 3 bases and the J gene lost 5 bases, with 14 bases spanning the gap. This entry is derived from a study of blood T cell repertoires in COVID-19. Overall study context: From the United States, Italy and Spain came samples of acute and convalescent COVID-19. PBMCs, B-cell-depleted T cells, or T cells were the source of the cDNA or gDNA that made up the material.

The sequence was obtained from a woman in her sixties with COVID-19, enrolled during active disease. Sequencing was performed on peripheral blood. The rearrangement uses TRBV24-1 and TRBJ2-3; D may be TRBD2 (7 bases). CDR3 nucleotides: TGTGCCACCAGTGATGGAGGGGGGGCTGGAGATACGCAGTATTTT. This sequence encodes CATSDGGGAGDTQYF.